The 24 T cell receptor beta chains listed next were all sequenced from one sample in a study of blood T cells in healthy people across ages. Sample-barcoded 5' priming and a J-beta primer mix drove a second PCR of roughly 6 to 12 cycles. MiXCR, applied by TCRdb to the 5' RACE reads, yields one record per CDR3 protein. This table holds fewer than 1 million distinct CDR3 sequences, around 45% found once. The sample was blood. The receptors shown here come from a man aged 55 to 70 in good health.

This clonotype was detected a few times. The chain is built from TRBV4-1 and TRBJ2-3; TRBD2 aligns across 8 bases. After removal of 4 bases from V and 2 bases from J, the junction contained 5 bases not matched to a gene. Germline V CDR1 and CDR2: MGHRA, YSYEKL. The CDR3 runs 15 residues. Here the CDR3 DNA reads TGCGCCAGCAGCCCTACGGGGGGGTTCACAGATACGCAGTATTTT. Translating it yields CASSPTGGFTDTQYF.

The V and J genes are TRBV6-2 or TRBV6-3 and TRBJ2-5; D is perhaps TRBD2 (5 bases). The better agreement between TRBJ2-7 and the DNA end casts doubt on the J call. The CDR3 totals 12 residues. The V gene's germline CDR1 is MNHEY and CDR2 SVGEGT. The CDR3 sequence: CASSNTRSEQYF. The CDR3 DNA sequence: TGTGCCAGCAGCAACACTAGATCCGAGCAGTACTTC.

The gene calls are TRBV7-2 and TRBJ1-6; possible D gene TRBD1, 6 bases. Trimming stripped 5 bases from V and 7 bases from J, with 12 bases between. The germline gives CDR1 SGHTA, CDR2 FQGNSA. This CDR3 contains 14 residues. For the CDR3, the DNA is TGTGCCAGCAGCGACGGGACACAGAATTCACCCCTCCACTTT. Encoded protein: CASSDGTQNSPLHF.

This clonotype showed up just a few times. This chain connects TRBV7-9 to TRBJ1-4; D is unresolved. V shed 3 bases and J shed 7 bases, with 9 bases lying between them. Looked up from germline, CDR1 is SEHNR and CDR2 is FQNEAQ (reference sequence). The CDR3 is 13 amino acids. This CDR3 reads CASSLGSVEKLFF. In nucleotides, the CDR3 is TGTGCCAGCAGCTTGGGGAGCGTTGAAAAACTGTTTTTT.

The V and J genes are TRBV2 and TRBJ2-1; 10 nucleotides match TRBD2. Near its end, the DNA agrees better with TRBJ2-7, so the J call may be wrong. CDR3 length equals 14 residues. Germline V gene lookup returns CDR1 SNHLY and CDR2 FYNNEI. CDR3 protein: CASSPLAGYNEQYF. In DNA form, the CDR3 reads TGTGCCAGCAGTCCACTAGCGGGGTACAATGAGCAGTACTTC.

This clonotype was seen only a few times. V usage is TRBV30 and J usage is TRBJ2-7; D assignment may be TRBD1 or TRBD2 (5 bases each). The CDR3 covers 12 residues. Trimming took off 8 bases at V and 7 bases at J, with 18 bases between the two ends. Germline lookup yields CDR1 GTSNPN and CDR2 SVGIG (reference sequence). CDR3 amino acids: CAGHRDVEEQYF. The CDR3 nucleotides read TGTGCCGGACACCGGGACGTCGAGGAGCAGTACTTC.

This chain joins TRBV6-2 or TRBV6-3 and TRBJ2-1; D is perhaps TRBD1 or TRBD2 (6 bases each). This CDR3 is 16 amino acids long. Germline assignment: CDR1 MNHEY and CDR2 SVGEGT. V was clipped by 5 bases and J by 1 base, with 15 bases between them. CDR3 nucleotides: TGTGCCAGCAGTCGTACGGGGGCAGGGTCCTACAATGAGCAGTTCTTC. The encoded protein is CASSRTGAGSYNEQFF.

The genes are TRBV7-2 and TRBJ2-5, with TRBD2 identical over 7 bases. J was trimmed by 5 bases and V by 5 bases; bases with no gene match: 5. Germline V lookup: CDR1 SGHTA, CDR2 FQGNSA. The CDR3 runs 13 residues. CDR3 protein: CASSATSLETQYF. CDR3 DNA: TGTGCCAGCAGCGCGACTAGCTTGGAGACCCAGTACTTC.

V usage is TRBV12-3 or TRBV12-4 and J usage is TRBJ1-1; TRBD1 is a possible D gene (6 bases). With 3 bases removed from V and 0 bases from J, the gap between germline ends came to 14 bases. This CDR3 contains 16 residues. The CDR3 protein is CASSFGQGRMNTEAFF. The CDR3 DNA is TGTGCCAGCAGTTTCGGGCAGGGGCGGATGAACACTGAAGCTTTCTTT.

This chain joins TRBV4-1 and TRBJ2-1, with TRBD2 matching over 10 bases. The end of the DNA is better explained by TRBJ2-7, so the J call may be wrong. The CDR3 runs 16 residues. Germline lookup yields CDR1 MGHRA and CDR2 YSYEKL. The CDR3 coding sequence is TGCGCCAGCAGCCAGTCTTCTAGCGGGGGTCGAGATGAGCAGTACTTC. Encoded protein: CASSQSSSGGRDEQYF.

Notes on this clonotype: Here the CDR3 omits its conserved ending phenylalanine or tryptophan, so a read error is the likely source. The chain uses TRBV7-2 and TRBJ2-7; the D gene is possibly TRBD1 (6 bases). From germline, CDR1 is SGHTA and CDR2 FQGNSA. The CDR3 consists of 12 residues. V dropped 5 bases and J dropped 3 bases, with 8 bases sitting between them. The CDR3 DNA is TGTGCCAGCAGCGTACAGGGCTACGAGCAGTACTTA. It specifies CASSVQGYEQYL.

The chain carries TRBV28 and TRBJ1-6; maybe TRBD1 (5 bases). The CDR3 contains 15 residues. CDR1 and CDR2 (germline): MDHEN, SYDVKM. Between the trimmed V and J ends, which lost 11 bases and 0 bases, there was a span of 14 bases. CDR3 in DNA: TGTGCCTGCCTCGCAGGGAGCTCCTATAATTCACCCCTCCACTTT. Its protein is CACLAGSSYNSPLHF.

V gene TRBV4-2 combines with J gene TRBJ2-4; no clear D. The DNA matches TRBJ2-7 better at its end, which makes the J call doubtful. Germline CDR1 reads LGHNA; CDR2 reads YNFKEQ. The length of the CDR3 is 13 residues. CDR3 bases: TGTGCCAGCAGCCAATCTGGGTCGATCGAGCAGTACTTC. Translated: CASSQSGSIEQYF.

The V gene is TRBV11-3, the J gene TRBJ2-1; 7 bases agree with TRBD1. CDR3 length: 16 residues. V lost 5 bases and J lost 8; bases outside the gene matches: 15. From germline, CDR1 is SGHNT and CDR2 YENEEA. The CDR3 region is CASSDRRQGSGDEQFF. CDR3 DNA: TGTGCCAGCAGCGACCGGAGACAGGGATCCGGGGATGAGCAGTTCTTC.

The gene calls are TRBV11-2 and TRBJ2-1, with a weak D call TRBD2 (5 bases). CDR1 and CDR2 from the germline V gene are SGHAT and FQNNGV. With 3 bases removed from V and 5 bases from J, the gap between germline ends came to 11 bases. The CDR3 is 14 residues long. The CDR3 DNA reads TGTGCCAGCAGCTTTGGGGAGCGCAACAATGAGCAGTTCTTC. Translated, it gives CASSFGERNNEQFF.

The chain employs TRBV30 and TRBJ2-7; D may correspond to TRBD1 or TRBD2 (6 bases each). The CDR3 is 15 residues long. Germline V lookup: CDR1 GTSNPN, CDR2 SVGIG (reference sequence). V was cut by 2 bases and J by 5 bases, with 19 bases left in between. The CDR3 sequence: CAWSLGGGIRDEQYF. CDR3 DNA: TGTGCCTGGAGTCTCGGAGGGGGGATTCGGGACGAGCAGTACTTC.

The gene calls are TRBV6-2 or TRBV6-3 and TRBJ1-2; D ambiguous. Germline V CDR1 and CDR2: MNHEY, SVGEGT. The CDR3 is 15 amino acids. V dropped 4 bases and J dropped 2 bases, with 14 bases sitting between them. The CDR3 spells CASSWAGRKNYGYTF. The CDR3 DNA reads TGTGCCAGCAGTTGGGCAGGACGGAAAAACTATGGCTACACCTTC.

About this clonotype itself: One end of the junction is discordant with germline, which a read error may explain. The V gene is TRBV10-3, the J gene TRBJ2-5, with TRBD1 matching 9 bases. The tail of the sequence fits TRBJ2-7 better, so the J call may be wrong. The germline V gene has CDR1 ENHRY and CDR2 SYGVKD. The length of the CDR3 is 13 residues. The CDR3 loop is CAVSEDRGYEQYF. The CDR3 DNA sequence: TGTGCCGTCAGTGAGGACAGGGGATACGAGCAGTACTTC.

V usage is TRBV12-3 or TRBV12-4 and J usage is TRBJ2-4; possible D gene TRBD2, 6 bases. The J call is in doubt because the DNA end fits TRBJ2-7 better. The CDR3 runs to 12 residues. CDR3 coding DNA: TGTGCCAGCAGCAAGACTAGGTACGAGCAGTACTTC. Its translation: CASSKTRYEQYF.

A few counts support this clonotype. V usage is TRBV20-1 and J usage is TRBJ2-1; D may be TRBD2 (7 bases). Per the germline V gene, CDR1 is DFQATT and CDR2 is SNEGSKA (reference sequence). Deletions cut 6 bases from V and 3 bases from J, with 18 bases between. There are 15 residues in the CDR3. CDR3: CSAPPRGAVYNEQFF. The CDR3 DNA sequence: TGCAGTGCACCGCCTCGGGGGGCCGTCTACAATGAGCAGTTCTTC.

This clonotype has a handful of counts. This chain links TRBV6-2 or TRBV6-3 with TRBJ1-2, with TRBD1 matching 11 bases. Germline CDR1 is MNHEY and CDR2 is SVGEGT. Trimming removed 5 bases from V and 4 bases from J; junction bases left unmatched: 6. The CDR3 covers 15 residues. CDR3 sequence reads: CASSVSGQGVYGYTF. As DNA, the CDR3 is TGTGCCAGCAGTGTCTCGGGACAGGGGGTCTATGGCTACACCTTC.

V usage is TRBV24-1 and J usage is TRBJ2-1; possibly TRBD1 for D (5 bases). Germline CDR1 is KGHDR and CDR2 is SFDVKD. The CDR3 loop spans 16 amino acids. The V end lost 5 bases, the J end lost 0 bases, and 13 bases lay between the germline ends. The CDR3 protein is CATSGLQESSYNEQFF. The DNA of the CDR3 is TGTGCCACCAGTGGGCTACAGGAGAGCTCCTACAATGAGCAGTTCTTC.

This chain joins TRBV9 and TRBJ2-5; D ambiguous. The V end was cut by 5 bases, the J end by 5 bases, with 16 bases between. CDR1 is SGDLS, CDR2 YYNGEE, per germline. The CDR3 totals 14 residues. CDR3 DNA: TGTGCCAGCAGTCCGAACCGACTCTCGGAGACCCAGTACTTC. Encoded protein: CASSPNRLSETQYF.

The V gene is TRBV5-1, the J gene TRBJ1-5; D is uncertain. V lost 0 bases to trimming and J lost 4 bases, with 17 bases between them. This CDR3 has 17 amino acids. The germline V gene has CDR1 SGHRS and CDR2 YFSETQ. The CDR3 region has the DNA TGCGCCAGCAGCTTGGCCGGAGGTTTCGGGGTAAATCAGCCCCAGCATTTT. Its translation: CASSLAGGFGVNQPQHF.